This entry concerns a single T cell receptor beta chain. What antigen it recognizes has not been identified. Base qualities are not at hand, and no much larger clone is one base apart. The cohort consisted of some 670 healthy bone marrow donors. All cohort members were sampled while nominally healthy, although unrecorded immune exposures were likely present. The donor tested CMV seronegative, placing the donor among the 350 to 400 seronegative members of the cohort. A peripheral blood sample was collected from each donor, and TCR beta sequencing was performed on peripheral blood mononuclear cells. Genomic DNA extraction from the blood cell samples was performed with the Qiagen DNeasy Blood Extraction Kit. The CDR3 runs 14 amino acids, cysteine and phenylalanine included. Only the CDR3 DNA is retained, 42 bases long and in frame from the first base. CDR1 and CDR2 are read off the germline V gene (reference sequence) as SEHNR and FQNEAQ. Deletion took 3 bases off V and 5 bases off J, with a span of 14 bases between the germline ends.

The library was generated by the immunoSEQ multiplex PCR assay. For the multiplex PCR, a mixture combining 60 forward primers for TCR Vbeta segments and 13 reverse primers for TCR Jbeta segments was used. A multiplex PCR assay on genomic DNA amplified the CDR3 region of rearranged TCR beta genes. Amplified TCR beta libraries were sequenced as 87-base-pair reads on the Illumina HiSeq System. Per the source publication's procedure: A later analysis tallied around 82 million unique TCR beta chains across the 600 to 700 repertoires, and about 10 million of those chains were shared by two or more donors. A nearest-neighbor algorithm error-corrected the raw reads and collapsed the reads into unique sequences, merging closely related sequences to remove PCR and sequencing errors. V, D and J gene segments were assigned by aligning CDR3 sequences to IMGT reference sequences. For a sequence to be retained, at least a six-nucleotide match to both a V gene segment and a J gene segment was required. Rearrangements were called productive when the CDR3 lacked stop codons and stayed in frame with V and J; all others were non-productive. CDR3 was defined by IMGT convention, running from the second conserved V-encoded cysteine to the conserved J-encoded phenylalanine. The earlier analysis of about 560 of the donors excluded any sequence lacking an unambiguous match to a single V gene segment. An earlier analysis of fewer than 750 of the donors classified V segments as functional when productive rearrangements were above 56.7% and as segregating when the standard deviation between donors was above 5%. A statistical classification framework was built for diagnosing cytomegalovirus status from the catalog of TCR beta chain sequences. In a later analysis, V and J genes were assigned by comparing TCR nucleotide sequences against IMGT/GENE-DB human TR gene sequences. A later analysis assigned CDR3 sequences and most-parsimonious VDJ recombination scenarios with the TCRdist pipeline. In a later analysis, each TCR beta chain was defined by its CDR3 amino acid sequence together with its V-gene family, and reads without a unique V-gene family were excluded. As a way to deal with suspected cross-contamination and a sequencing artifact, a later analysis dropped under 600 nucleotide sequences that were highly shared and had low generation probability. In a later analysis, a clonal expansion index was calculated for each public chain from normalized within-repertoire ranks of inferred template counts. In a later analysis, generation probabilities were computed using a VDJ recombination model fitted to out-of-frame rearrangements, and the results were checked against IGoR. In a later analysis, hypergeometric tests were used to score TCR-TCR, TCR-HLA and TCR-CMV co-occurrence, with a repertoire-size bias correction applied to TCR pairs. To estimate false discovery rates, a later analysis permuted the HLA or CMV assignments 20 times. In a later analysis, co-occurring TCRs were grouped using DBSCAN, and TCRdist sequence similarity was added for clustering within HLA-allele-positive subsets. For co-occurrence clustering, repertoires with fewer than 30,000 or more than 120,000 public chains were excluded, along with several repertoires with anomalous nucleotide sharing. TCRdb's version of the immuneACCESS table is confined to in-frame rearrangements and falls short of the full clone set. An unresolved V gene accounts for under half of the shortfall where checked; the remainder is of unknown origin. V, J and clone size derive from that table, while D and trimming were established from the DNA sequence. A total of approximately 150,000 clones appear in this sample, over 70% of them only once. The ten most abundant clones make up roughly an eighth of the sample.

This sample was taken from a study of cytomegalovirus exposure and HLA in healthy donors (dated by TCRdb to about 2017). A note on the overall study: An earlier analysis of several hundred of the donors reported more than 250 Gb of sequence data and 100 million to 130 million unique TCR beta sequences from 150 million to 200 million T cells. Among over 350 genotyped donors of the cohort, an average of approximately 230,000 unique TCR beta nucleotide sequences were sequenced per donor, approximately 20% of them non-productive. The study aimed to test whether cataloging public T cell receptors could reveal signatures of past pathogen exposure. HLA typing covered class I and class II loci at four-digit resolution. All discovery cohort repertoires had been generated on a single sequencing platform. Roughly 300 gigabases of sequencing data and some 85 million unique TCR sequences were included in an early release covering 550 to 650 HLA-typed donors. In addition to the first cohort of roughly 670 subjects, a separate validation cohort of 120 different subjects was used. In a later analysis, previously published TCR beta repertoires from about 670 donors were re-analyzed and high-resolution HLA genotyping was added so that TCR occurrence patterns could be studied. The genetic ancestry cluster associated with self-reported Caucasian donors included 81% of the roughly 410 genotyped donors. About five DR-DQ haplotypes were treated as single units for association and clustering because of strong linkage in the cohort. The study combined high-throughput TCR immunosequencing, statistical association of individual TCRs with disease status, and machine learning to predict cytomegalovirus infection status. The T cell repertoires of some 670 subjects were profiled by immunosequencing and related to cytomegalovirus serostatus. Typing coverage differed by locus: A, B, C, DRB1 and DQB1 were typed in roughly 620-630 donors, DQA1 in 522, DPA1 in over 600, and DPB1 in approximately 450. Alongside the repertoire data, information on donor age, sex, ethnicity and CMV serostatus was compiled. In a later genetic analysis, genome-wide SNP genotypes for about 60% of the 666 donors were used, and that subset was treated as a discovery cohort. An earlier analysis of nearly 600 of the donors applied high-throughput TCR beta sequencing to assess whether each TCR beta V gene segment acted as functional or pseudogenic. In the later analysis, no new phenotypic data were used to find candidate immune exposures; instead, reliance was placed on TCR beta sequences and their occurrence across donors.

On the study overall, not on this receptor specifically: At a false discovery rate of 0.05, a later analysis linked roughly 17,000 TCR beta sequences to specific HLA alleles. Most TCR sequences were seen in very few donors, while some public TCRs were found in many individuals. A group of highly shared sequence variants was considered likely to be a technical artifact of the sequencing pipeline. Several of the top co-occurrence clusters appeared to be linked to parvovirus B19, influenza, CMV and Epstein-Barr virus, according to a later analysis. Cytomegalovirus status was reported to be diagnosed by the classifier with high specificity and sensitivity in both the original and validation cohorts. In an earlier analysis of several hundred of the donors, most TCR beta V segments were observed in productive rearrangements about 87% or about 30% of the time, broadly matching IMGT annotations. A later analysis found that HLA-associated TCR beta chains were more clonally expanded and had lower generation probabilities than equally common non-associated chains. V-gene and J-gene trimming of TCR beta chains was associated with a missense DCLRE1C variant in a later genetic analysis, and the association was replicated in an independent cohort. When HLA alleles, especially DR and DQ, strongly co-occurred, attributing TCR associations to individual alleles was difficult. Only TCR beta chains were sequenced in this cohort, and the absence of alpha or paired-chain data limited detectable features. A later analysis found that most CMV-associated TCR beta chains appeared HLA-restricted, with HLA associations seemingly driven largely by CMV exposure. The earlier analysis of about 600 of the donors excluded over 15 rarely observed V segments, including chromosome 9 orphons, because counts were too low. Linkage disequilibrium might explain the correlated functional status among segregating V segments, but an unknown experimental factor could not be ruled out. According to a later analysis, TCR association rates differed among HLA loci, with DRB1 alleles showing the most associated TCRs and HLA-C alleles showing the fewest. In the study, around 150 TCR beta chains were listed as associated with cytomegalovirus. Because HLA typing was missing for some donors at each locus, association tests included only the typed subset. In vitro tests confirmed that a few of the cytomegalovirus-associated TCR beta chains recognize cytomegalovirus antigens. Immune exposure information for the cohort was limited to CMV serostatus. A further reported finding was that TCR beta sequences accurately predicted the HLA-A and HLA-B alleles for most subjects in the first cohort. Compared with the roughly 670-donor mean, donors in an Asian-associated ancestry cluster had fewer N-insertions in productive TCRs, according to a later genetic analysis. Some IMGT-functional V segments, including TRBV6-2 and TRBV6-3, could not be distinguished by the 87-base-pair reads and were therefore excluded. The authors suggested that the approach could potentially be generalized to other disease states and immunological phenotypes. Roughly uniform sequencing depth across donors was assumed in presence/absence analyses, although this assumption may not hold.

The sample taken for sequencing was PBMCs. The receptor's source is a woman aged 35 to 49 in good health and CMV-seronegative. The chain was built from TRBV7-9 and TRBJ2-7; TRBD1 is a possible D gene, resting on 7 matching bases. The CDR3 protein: CASSLMTGRNEQYF. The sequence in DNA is TGTGCCAGCAGCTTGATGACAGGGAGGAACGAGCAGTACTTC.